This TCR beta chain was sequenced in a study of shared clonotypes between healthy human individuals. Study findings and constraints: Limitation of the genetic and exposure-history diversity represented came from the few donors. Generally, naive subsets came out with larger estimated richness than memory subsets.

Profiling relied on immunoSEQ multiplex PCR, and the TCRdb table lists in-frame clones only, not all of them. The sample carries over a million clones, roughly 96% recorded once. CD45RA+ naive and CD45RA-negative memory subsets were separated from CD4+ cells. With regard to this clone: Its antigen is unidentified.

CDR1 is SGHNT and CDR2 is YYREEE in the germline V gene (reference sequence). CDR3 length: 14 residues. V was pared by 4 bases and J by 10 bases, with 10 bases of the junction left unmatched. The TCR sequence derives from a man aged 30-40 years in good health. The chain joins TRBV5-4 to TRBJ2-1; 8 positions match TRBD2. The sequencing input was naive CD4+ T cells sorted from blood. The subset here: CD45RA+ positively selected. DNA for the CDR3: TGTGCCAGCAGCCGCGCCGGGAGGGCCTTGGAGCAGTTCTTC. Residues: CASSRAGRALEQFF.